These T cell receptor beta chains were read from a single sample in a study of T cell repertoires in cytomegalovirus infection. TCRdb re-analysed the reads in MiXCR, keeping a single row per CDR3 protein. Of a few hundred thousand distinct CDR3 sequences in the sample, about 18% were seen once. Sample: CD8+ T cells from PBMCs. The receptors originated from a human donor in good health (CMV status not recorded). Some clones in this sample may be carry-over from other donors' samples. Each CDR3 is given with its conserved first and last residue. D genes are given only for firm matches. A row's size may be missing; if present it is once, few, many or a size class.

d_gene	abundance	v_gene	j_gene	CDR3nt	CDR3aa
.	.	TRBV2	TRBJ2-7	TGTGCCAGCAGTTTGCCGGGACACCGAACCGAGAGGGCCCCCTACGAGCAGTACTTC	CASSLPGHRTERAPYEQYF
.	many	TRBV20-1	TRBJ2-1	TGCAGTGTCTTGGGGGACTACAATGAGCAGTTCTTC	CSVLGDYNEQFF
.	many	TRBV19	TRBJ1-5	TGTGCCAGTAGTGGCAAGGGGACTCGGTTTCAGCCCCAGCATTTT	CASSGKGTRFQPQHF
TRBD1	many	TRBV12-3/TRBV12-4	TRBJ2-2	TGTGCCAGCAGTGTACCGGGACAGAGGGTAGGGGAGCTGTTTTTT	CASSVPGQRVGELFF
.	many	TRBV7-8	TRBJ2-5	TGTGCCAGCAGCTTAGAGGGGGAGGAGACCCAGTACTTC	CASSLEGEETQYF
TRBD1	few	TRBV6-6	TRBJ1-2	TGTGCCAGCAGTGCCGGACAGGTTAACTATGGCTACACCTTC	CASSAGQVNYGYTF
TRBD1	few	TRBV20-1	TRBJ2-2	TGCAGTGCTAGAGCAGATGGACAGGCGCTCACCGGGGAGCTGTTTTTT	CSARADGQALTGELFF
.	.	TRBV9	TRBJ1-2	TGTGCCAGCAGCGTAGAGTTTAGTCCGGGCTATGGCTACACCTTC	CASSVEFSPGYGYTF
TRBD2	many	TRBV6-6	TRBJ2-7	TGTGCCAGCAGTTACATTAGCGGGGGCAGGGAGCAGTACTTC	CASSYISGGREQYF
TRBD2	many	TRBV4-1	TRBJ2-1	TGCGCCAGCAGCCCTCACCCGGGACTAGCGCCCGAAAAGAGCTCCTACAATGAGCAGTTCTTC	CASSPHPGLAPEKSSYNEQFF